These 5 T cell receptor beta chains were sequenced from one sample in a study of blood T cell repertoires in COVID-19. Generated by immunoSEQ multiplex PCR, the TCRdb table keeps only in-frame clones and is missing some. The data contain some 250,000 clones, about 70% of them singletons. What was sequenced was peripheral blood. Receptor source: an elderly woman with acute or convalescent COVID-19.

The genes are TRBV30 and TRBJ1-1; D gene uncertain. The CDR3 is made up of 14 amino acids. Germline CDR1 is GTSNPN and CDR2 is SVGIG (reference sequence). Trimming removed 2 bases at V and 0 bases at J, with 10 bases between. DNA of the CDR3: TGTGCCTGGAGTCGAGAGAGCATGAACACTGAAGCTTTCTTT. This translates into CAWSRESMNTEAFF.

The CDR3 loop is CSASSTGVNSNQPQHF. Written as DNA, the CDR3 is TGCAGTGCTAGTAGCACAGGGGTAAATAGCAATCAGCCCCAGCATTTT. The chain recombines TRBV20-1 with TRBJ1-5, with 7 bases identical to TRBD1. The CDR3 runs 16 residues. Germline-derived CDR1 and CDR2 are DFQATT and SNEGSKA (reference sequence). Trimming cost V 3 bases and J 0 bases; bases outside gene matches: 8.

Only a few counts were recorded for this clone. The chain carries TRBV6-2 or TRBV6-3 and TRBJ2-7; 9 positions agree with TRBD1. J lost 5 bases, V lost 1 base, and 9 bases had no gene match. The germline CDR1 and CDR2 sequences are MNHEY and SVGEGT. The CDR3 is 16 amino acids. The CDR3 region is CASSYWGQGVVNEQYF. Written as DNA, the CDR3 is TGTGCCAGCAGTTACTGGGGACAGGGAGTCGTCAACGAGCAGTACTTC.

The chain is built from TRBV19 and TRBJ2-2, with TRBD1 identical over 7 bases. V shed 7 bases, J shed 13 bases, and the junction held 6 bases outside the gene matches. Germline V gives CDR1 LNHDA, CDR2 SQIVND (reference sequence). The CDR3 is 11 amino acids. The CDR3 DNA sequence: TGTGCCAGTACCAGGACAGGTCCGCTGTTTTTT. Encoded protein: CASTRTGPLFF.

The chain carries TRBV4-1 and TRBJ2-4; a weak D match, TRBD2 (5 bases). V lost 0 bases and J 3 bases, leaving 12 bases between the germline ends. Germline lookup yields CDR1 MGHRA and CDR2 YSYEKL. The CDR3 loop spans 16 amino acids. CDR3 DNA sequence: TGCGCCAGCAGCCAAGATCCCCGGGGAAGCAAAAACATTCAGTACTTC. Translated: CASSQDPRGSKNIQYF.